This paragraph reports one T cell receptor (beta chain). No antigen is known for it. The CDR3 is 14 amino acids. The J segment lost 4 bases and the V segment lost 4 bases, leaving 4 bases of the junction unmatched. CDR1 is SGHDT, CDR2 YYEEEE, per germline. The data stem from a study of T cell responses to AZD1222 COVID-19 vaccine. General study results and limits: Researchers took repertoire samples only after the peak T cell response had come. The donor cohort was predominantly white British with a female majority, and clonal diversity may have been underestimated. Only 5 or 6 AZD1222 recipients were seropositive at baseline.

The table came from immunoSEQ multiplex PCR; TCRdb's copy has only in-frame clones and leaves some out. This sample has about 84,000 clones, with roughly 85% found just once. Second doses that came at about 4 or about 12 weeks were put together. The receptor was isolated from an adult who received the AZD1222 COVID-19 vaccine. The specimen was peripheral blood, collected 28 days after the second AZD1222 dose. This chain links TRBV5-6 with TRBJ2-3, with 9 nucleotides matching TRBD1. The CDR3 DNA reads as TGTGCCAGCAGCAGGGGACAGGGTTCAGATACGCAGTATTTT. Translated: CASSRGQGSDTQYF.